Listed below are T cell receptor beta chains from one sample, sequenced in a study of blood T cell repertoires in COVID-19. Method: immunoSEQ multiplex PCR; TCRdb's copy keeps in-frame clones and lacks some. The sample lists 200,000 or so clones, about four fifths occurring once. The sample was peripheral blood. These receptors were collected from a woman older than 75 with COVID-19, enrolled during active disease. Each CDR3 is given with its conserved first and last residue. The order of the fields is V gene, J gene, D gene, clone size, CDR3 protein, CDR3 DNA. A D gene is named only where the DNA matches it firmly. The size of a clone is reported for some rows only, either as once, few or many, or as a class for expanded clones.

v_gene: TRBV18; j_gene: TRBJ1-5; d_gene: -; abundance: -; CDR3aa: CASSPRAGYDQPQHF; CDR3nt: TGTGCCAGCTCACCACGCGCCGGTTACGATCAGCCCCAGCATTTT
v_gene: TRBV18; j_gene: TRBJ2-7; d_gene: -; abundance: once; CDR3aa: CASSPLDNNPYEQYF; CDR3nt: TGTGCCAGCTCACCACTGGACAACAATCCCTACGAGCAGTACTTC
v_gene: TRBV4-2; j_gene: TRBJ2-3; d_gene: TRBD2; abundance: -; CDR3aa: CASSTSLSGSWGTQYF; CDR3nt: TGTGCCAGCAGCACTAGTCTAAGCGGGAGCTGGGGTACGCAGTATTTT
v_gene: TRBV7-2; j_gene: TRBJ1-4; d_gene: -; abundance: -; CDR3aa: CASSLVWGPEEKLFF; CDR3nt: TGTGCCAGCAGCTTAGTTTGGGGGCCGGAGGAAAAACTGTTTTTT
v_gene: TRBV2; j_gene: TRBJ1-1; d_gene: TRBD1; abundance: -; CDR3aa: CASRRDRQNTEAFF; CDR3nt: TGTGCCAGCAGGAGGGACAGACAGAACACTGAAGCTTTCTTT
v_gene: TRBV27; j_gene: TRBJ1-5; d_gene: -; abundance: -; CDR3aa: CASRSYSNQPQHF; CDR3nt: TGTGCCAGTCGGAGCTATAGCAATCAGCCCCAGCATTTT
v_gene: TRBV19; j_gene: TRBJ1-1; d_gene: -; abundance: -; CDR3aa: CASSIERGLGNTEAFF; CDR3nt: TGTGCCAGTAGTATAGAACGGGGTTTGGGGAACACTGAAGCTTTCTTT
v_gene: TRBV6-5; j_gene: TRBJ2-1; d_gene: -; abundance: -; CDR3aa: CASRSFRGRYNEQFF; CDR3nt: TGTGCCAGCAGATCTTTCAGGGGGAGGTACAATGAGCAGTTCTTC
v_gene: TRBV5-1; j_gene: TRBJ1-2; d_gene: -; abundance: -; CDR3aa: CASSLEGDSYGYTF; CDR3nt: TGCGCCAGCAGCTTGGAAGGGGATAGCTATGGCTACACCTTC
v_gene: TRBV6-4; j_gene: TRBJ1-2; d_gene: -; abundance: -; CDR3aa: CASSDRGGYGYTF; CDR3nt: TGTGCCAGCAGTGACCGCGGGGGTTATGGCTACACCTTC
v_gene: TRBV5-4; j_gene: TRBJ2-5; d_gene: TRBD2; abundance: -; CDR3aa: CASSLRTSGRRLETQYF; CDR3nt: TGTGCCAGCAGCCTACGAACTAGCGGGAGAAGACTAGAGACCCAGTACTTC
v_gene: TRBV9; j_gene: TRBJ2-3; d_gene: TRBD1; abundance: -; CDR3aa: CASSGLQGPDTQYF; CDR3nt: TGTGCCAGCAGCGGACTACAGGGGCCAGATACGCAGTATTTT
v_gene: TRBV29-1; j_gene: TRBJ2-2; d_gene: -; abundance: -; CDR3aa: CSVDGGPGGISGELFF; CDR3nt: TGCAGCGTTGATGGAGGGCCAGGGGGTATTTCCGGGGAGCTGTTTTTT
v_gene: TRBV4-2; j_gene: TRBJ2-3; d_gene: TRBD2; abundance: -; CDR3aa: CASSPGISGSVADTQYF; CDR3nt: TGTGCCAGCAGCCCAGGAATTAGCGGGAGTGTGGCAGATACGCAGTATTTT
v_gene: TRBV28; j_gene: TRBJ2-1; d_gene: TRBD1; abundance: -; CDR3aa: CASSFRDSLLSSYNEQFF; CDR3nt: TGTGCCAGCAGTTTCCGGGACAGCCTTCTGAGCTCCTACAATGAGCAGTTCTTC
v_gene: TRBV11-1; j_gene: TRBJ1-1; d_gene: -; abundance: -; CDR3aa: CASSRQDNTEAFF; CDR3nt: TGTGCCAGCAGCCGACAGGATAACACTGAAGCTTTCTTT
v_gene: TRBV5-4; j_gene: TRBJ2-1; d_gene: -; abundance: -; CDR3aa: CASTQGGAPYNEQFF; CDR3nt: TGTGCCAGCACCCAGGGCGGGGCCCCCTACAATGAGCAGTTCTTC
v_gene: TRBV2; j_gene: TRBJ1-2; d_gene: TRBD1; abundance: -; CDR3aa: CASSEARDRPNYGYTF; CDR3nt: TGTGCCAGCAGTGAAGCACGGGACAGGCCTAACTATGGCTACACCTTC
v_gene: TRBV30; j_gene: TRBJ2-4; d_gene: TRBD2; abundance: once; CDR3aa: CAWTGLAGGMGNIQYF; CDR3nt: TGTGCCTGGACAGGACTAGCGGGGGGAATGGGAAACATTCAGTACTTC
v_gene: TRBV10-1; j_gene: TRBJ2-1; d_gene: -; abundance: -; CDR3aa: CAGSRGGKLSYNEQFF; CDR3nt: TGCGCCGGGTCCCGAGGCGGAAAACTCTCCTACAATGAGCAGTTCTTC
v_gene: TRBV11-2; j_gene: TRBJ1-1; d_gene: -; abundance: -; CDR3aa: CASSPGNTEAFF; CDR3nt: TGTGCCAGCAGCCCGGGAAACACTGAAGCTTTCTTT
v_gene: TRBV7-2; j_gene: TRBJ1-1; d_gene: TRBD1; abundance: -; CDR3aa: CASSLHQGGNTEAFF; CDR3nt: TGTGCCAGCAGCTTGCATCAGGGGGGTAACACTGAAGCTTTCTTT
v_gene: TRBV29-1; j_gene: TRBJ2-1; d_gene: TRBD1; abundance: -; CDR3aa: CSVNTGTGYNEQFF; CDR3nt: TGCAGCGTCAACACCGGGACAGGGTACAATGAGCAGTTCTTC
v_gene: TRBV4-1; j_gene: TRBJ2-1; d_gene: TRBD2; abundance: -; CDR3aa: CASSQTGTSGGGWDEQFF; CDR3nt: TGCGCCAGCAGCCAGACCGGGACTAGCGGGGGGGGCTGGGATGAGCAGTTCTTC
v_gene: TRBV18; j_gene: TRBJ1-2; d_gene: TRBD1; abundance: -; CDR3aa: CASSPTTGRGGYTF; CDR3nt: TGTGCCAGCTCACCCACGACAGGGAGAGGTGGCTACACCTTC
v_gene: TRBV28; j_gene: TRBJ2-3; d_gene: TRBD2; abundance: -; CDR3aa: CASTPGGVSTDTQYF; CDR3nt: TGTGCCAGCACCCCTGGGGGGGTTAGCACAGATACGCAGTATTTT
v_gene: TRBV18; j_gene: TRBJ1-3; d_gene: -; abundance: few; CDR3aa: CASSPALRASGNTIYF; CDR3nt: TGTGCCAGCTCACCAGCGTTGCGCGCCTCTGGAAACACCATATATTTT
v_gene: TRBV7-2; j_gene: TRBJ2-3; d_gene: TRBD2; abundance: few; CDR3aa: CASSFLAGSTDTQYF; CDR3nt: TGTGCCAGCAGCTTCTTAGCGGGCAGCACAGATACGCAGTATTTT
v_gene: TRBV12-5; j_gene: TRBJ2-3; d_gene: TRBD2; abundance: few; CDR3aa: CASGLRLAGGQDTQYF; CDR3nt: TGTGCTAGTGGTTTGAGGCTAGCGGGGGGGCAGGATACGCAGTATTTT